What follows are 6 T cell receptor beta chains derived from one specimen sequenced in a study of human versus mouse CDR3 diversity and MHC coevolution. Profiled with immunoSEQ multiplex PCR; TCRdb holds only in-frame clones, not every one. The sample contains more than 60,000 clones, 85% to 95% of which appear only once. The specimen was naive CD4+ T cells from blood. Subset given: CD45RO-negative CD62L-positive naive CD4 T cells. These receptors all come from a person aged 25 to 75 in good health.

The J gene is TRBJ2-7, the V gene TRBV18, with 9 bases fitting TRBD1. V trimming: 6 bases; J trimming: 4 bases; junction bases outside the gene matches: 4. There are 13 residues in the CDR3. Germline lookup yields CDR1 KGHSH and CDR2 LQKENI. The DNA of the CDR3 is TGTGCCAGCTCCCAGGGACAGGGTTACGAGCAGTACTTC. Its protein product is CASSQGQGYEQYF. Supplemented by reference TRBV18 and TRBJ2-7, the full variable domain reads NAGVMQNPRHLVRRRGQEARLRCSPMKGHSHVYWYRQLPEEGLKFMVYLQKENIIDESGMPKERFSAEFPKEGPSILRIQQVVRGDSAAYFCASSQGQGYEQYFGPGTRLTVT.

V gene TRBV6-5 combines with J gene TRBJ2-1; 11 positions match TRBD1. This CDR3 contains 16 residues. Per the germline V gene, CDR1 is MNHEY and CDR2 is SVGAGI. V was clipped by 4 bases and J by 4 bases; unmatched bases: 6. CDR3 residues: CASSSLGTGGYNEQFF. The CDR3, as DNA: TGTGCCAGCAGTTCACTCGGGACAGGGGGTTACAATGAGCAGTTCTTC.

This clone was recorded only once. V usage is TRBV28 and J usage is TRBJ1-1; 7 bases map to TRBD1. The CDR3 has 12 residues. Trimming cost V 4 bases and J 5 bases; bases outside gene matches: 1. CDR1 is MDHEN, CDR2 SYDVKM, per germline. The CDR3 loop is CASSWDRTEAFF. In DNA, the CDR3 is TGTGCCAGCAGTTGGGACAGAACTGAAGCTTTCTTT.

The J gene is TRBJ1-1, the V gene TRBV11-2; 8 bases fit TRBD1. The junction had 19 bases not matched to a gene; V was cut back by 5 bases and J by 14 bases. The CDR3 length is 15 residues. Germline CDR1 and CDR2: SGHAT and FQNNGV. DNA of the CDR3: TGTGCCAGCAGCCGGGGACAGGCCGACTATACCCCGACGTTCTTT. As protein: CASSRGQADYTPTFF.

This clone was seen only once. The chain joins TRBV19 to TRBJ2-5; weak D call: TRBD2 (6 bases). The V end lost 5 bases, the J end lost 1 base, and 14 bases lay between the germline ends. Germline-derived CDR1 and CDR2 are LNHDA and SQIVND (reference sequence). The CDR3 covers 15 residues. As DNA, the CDR3 is TGTGCCAGTAGTCGCGGCGGGGCATCCCAAGAGACCCAGTACTTC. This translates into CASSRGGASQETQYF.

The chain links TRBV7-6 to TRBJ1-4, with 7 bases identical to TRBD1. Germline trimming cut 4 bases from V and 4 bases from J; bases unmatched to any gene: 9. The CDR3 length is 16 residues. The germline CDR1 and CDR2 sequences are SGHVS and FNYEAQ. The DNA for the CDR3 is TGTGCCAGCAGCTCACGGGCGGCAGGGGGTAATGAAAAACTGTTTTTT. Amino acid sequence: CASSSRAAGGNEKLFF.